What follows are 25 T cell receptor beta chains derived from one specimen sequenced in a study of control samples from healthy donors and cancer patients. This table comes from immunoSEQ multiplex PCR, and its TCRdb copy is limited to in-frame clones, with some not included. The sample shows about 95,000 clones, around four fifths of them seen only once. The sample comprised blood. The receptors stem from a man aged 25 to 40 in good health.

This sequence joins TRBV10-3 and TRBJ2-7; 12 bases agree with TRBD2. CDR1 is ENHRY, CDR2 SYGVKD, per germline. CDR3 size: 19 residues. V lost 3 bases, J lost 0 bases, and 12 bases stayed unmatched. The CDR3 DNA is TGTGCCATCAGTGATTCCGGGACTAGCGGGTCACGTTTCTCCTACGAGCAGTACTTC. Translating gives CAISDSGTSGSRFSYEQYF.

This clone was seen a few times. The chain has TRBV29-1 and TRBJ2-4; no reliable D call. Trimming shortened V by 3 bases and J by 5 bases, and 5 bases separated the two germline ends. The CDR3 spans 11 residues. Looked up from germline, CDR1 is SQVTM and CDR2 is ANQGSEA. The CDR3 nucleotides read TGCAGCGTTGAGACACAAAACATTCAGTACTTC. Protein: CSVETQNIQYF. Filled out from reference TRBV29-1 and TRBJ2-4, the complete variable domain reads SAVISQKPSRDICQRGTSLTIQCQVDSQVTMMFWYRQQPGQSLTLIATANQGSEATYESGFVIDKFPISRPNLTFSTLTVSNMSPEDSSIYLCSVETQNIQYFGAGTRLSVL.

V and J are TRBV5-8 and TRBJ2-3, with D tentatively TRBD2 (7 bases). The CDR3 consists of 15 residues. Germline V gives CDR1 SGHTS, CDR2 YDEGEE. V shed 0 bases and J shed 5 bases, with 13 bases lying between them. The CDR3 region has the DNA TGTGCCAGCAGCTTGGGCCAGAGGGGGGGAGATACGCAGTATTTT. As protein: CASSLGQRGGDTQYF.

This clone was recorded only once. This chain links TRBV28 with TRBJ1-2; 10 bases are a match to TRBD1. The CDR3 sequence is 16 residues long. Germline assignment: CDR1 MDHEN and CDR2 SYDVKM. J gave up 6 bases and V 2 bases, and 9 bases lay outside the gene matches. The CDR3 region is CASSLRNPGQGNGYTF. DNA for the CDR3: TGTGCCAGCAGTTTAAGGAATCCGGGACAGGGGAATGGCTACACCTTC.

The chain carries TRBV12-5 and TRBJ2-1; 8 positions match TRBD1. With 5 bases clipped from V and 9 bases from J, the junction kept 9 bases outside the gene matches. Germline-derived CDR1 and CDR2 are LGHNT and FRNRAP. The CDR3 contains 14 residues. The CDR3 DNA reads as TGTGCTAGTGGTCCCCAGGGGGCTGAGGGTGAGCAGTTCTTC. Its translation is CASGPQGAEGEQFF.

V gene TRBV27 combines with J gene TRBJ2-7; D uncertain. The CDR3 has 14 amino acids. The ends were cut back, 4 bases at V and 3 bases at J, with 13 bases in the middle. CDR1 is MNHEY and CDR2 is SMNVEV in the germline V gene (reference sequence). The CDR3 reads CASSSRRISYEQYF. CDR3 bases: TGTGCCAGCAGTTCCCGCCGAATAAGCTACGAGCAGTACTTC.

The J gene is TRBJ2-5, the V gene TRBV15; D is unclear. Germline values: CDR1 LNHNV, CDR2 YYDKDF (reference sequence). V gave up 0 bases and J gave up 5 bases, with 10 bases separating them. CDR3 size: 14 residues. CDR3 nucleotides: TGTGCCACCAGCAGAGATCAGCGTCGGGAGACCCAGTACTTC. Protein sequence: CATSRDQRRETQYF.

This clone was observed a few times. This chain links TRBV4-1 with TRBJ2-3, with 12 bases aligning to TRBD2. With 8 bases clipped from V and 2 bases from J, the junction kept 14 bases outside the gene matches. Per germline, CDR1 MGHRA and CDR2 YSYEKL. This CDR3 is built from 18 residues. The CDR3 DNA reads as TGCGCCAGCGGAATTCTAGCGGGGGGGCTGGAGAACACAGATACGCAGTATTTT. Encoded protein: CASGILAGGLENTDTQYF.

This chain uses TRBV15 with TRBJ1-4; 9 bases line up with TRBD1. CDR3 size: 16 residues. Germline-derived CDR1 and CDR2 are LNHNV and YYDKDF (reference sequence). Unmatched junction bases numbered 6, after V lost 5 bases and J lost 2 bases. In DNA, the CDR3 is TGTGCCACCAGCTTCCAACAGGGGGCGACTAATGAAAAACTGTTTTTT. It specifies CATSFQQGATNEKLFF.

The CDR3 here is CASSFLGESGEQYF. The CDR3 DNA is TGTGCCAGCAGTTTTCTAGGGGAATCGGGGGAGCAGTACTTC. The chain carries TRBV27 and TRBJ2-7; perhaps D is TRBD1 or TRBD2 (5 bases each). The CDR3 runs to 14 residues. The V and J ends lost 3 bases and 7 bases respectively, with 16 bases between them. CDR1 and CDR2 (germline): MNHEY, SMNVEV (reference sequence).

V is TRBV5-6 and J is TRBJ2-6; D call uncertain. The CDR3 consists of 15 residues. Germline V gives CDR1 SGHDT, CDR2 YYEEEE. V was pared by 1 base and J by 0 bases, with 5 bases between. The chain's CDR3 is CASSLWASGANVLTF. The CDR3 DNA reads as TGTGCCAGCAGCTTGTGGGCCTCTGGGGCCAACGTCCTGACTTTC.

This clone was counted between two and nine times. The chain links TRBV12-5 to TRBJ2-7; D is possibly TRBD1 or TRBD2 (5 bases each). Germline lookup yields CDR1 LGHNT and CDR2 FRNRAP. V was shortened by 2 bases and J by 0 bases, with 11 bases between the two germline ends. This CDR3 has 15 amino acids. CDR3 bases: TGTGCTAGTGGTTTGTTATCGAGGGGCTCCTACGAGCAGTACTTC. Its translation: CASGLLSRGSYEQYF.

The J gene is TRBJ2-3, the V gene TRBV24-1, with no clear D. Germline V CDR1 and CDR2: KGHDR, SFDVKD. V lost 4 bases, J lost 3 bases, and 7 bases lay in between. The length of the CDR3 is 13 residues. CDR3 in amino acids: CATSDPITDTQYF. Written as DNA, the CDR3 is TGTGCCACCAGTGACCCGATTACAGATACGCAGTATTTT.

The CDR3 DNA reads as TGTGCCAGCAGCGTAGCCGGGGGGAACACAGATACGCAGTATTTT. The encoded protein is CASSVAGGNTDTQYF. The chain combines TRBV9 with TRBJ2-3, with 7 bases lining up with TRBD2. The CDR3 spans 15 residues. V lost 0 bases, J lost 2 bases, and 3 bases stayed unmatched. CDR1 and CDR2 from the germline V gene are SGDLS and YYNGEE.

The J gene is TRBJ1-5, the V gene TRBV6-6; D is unclear. V shed 7 bases and J shed 5 bases, with 12 bases lying between them. CDR1 and CDR2 from the germline V gene are MNHNY and SVGAGI (reference sequence). The CDR3 sequence is 13 residues long. CDR3 residues: CASTGAFYQPQHF. The DNA for the CDR3 is TGTGCCAGCACGGGTGCTTTTTATCAGCCCCAGCATTTT.

This clone is a singleton in its sample. This rearrangement joins TRBV28 to TRBJ2-2, with TRBD1 as a possible D gene (5 bases). Trimming stripped 3 bases from V and 5 bases from J, with 10 bases between. Germline V lookup: CDR1 MDHEN, CDR2 SYDVKM. The CDR3 has 14 amino acids. Here the CDR3 DNA reads TGTGCCAGCAGTTTCGACAGTCGTACCGGGGAGCTGTTTTTT. Translation: CASSFDSRTGELFF.

This chain joins TRBV7-9 and TRBJ2-5; D is unclear. V was pared by 4 bases and J by 8 bases, with 17 bases between. This CDR3 has 14 amino acids. Per the germline V gene, CDR1 is SEHNR and CDR2 is FQNEAQ (reference sequence). The CDR3 reads CASSSRTDVVTQYF. The DNA for the CDR3 is TGTGCCAGCAGCTCTCGGACCGACGTGGTCACCCAGTACTTC.

Here the CDR3 DNA reads TGTGCCAGCAGCCCACGAGGGACAGCGAATCAGCCCCAGCATTTT. Translating gives CASSPRGTANQPQHF. The chain recombines TRBV9 with TRBJ1-5; 7 bases are shared with TRBD1. The junction had 8 bases not matched to a gene; V was cut back by 4 bases and J by 4 bases. The CDR3 loop spans 15 amino acids. The V gene's germline CDR1 is SGDLS and CDR2 YYNGEE.

This chain uses TRBV12-3 or TRBV12-4 with TRBJ1-6; D is unclear. The length of the CDR3 is 13 residues. V shed 5 bases and J shed 7 bases, with 9 bases lying between them. CDR3 nucleotides: TGTGCCAGCAGTGGCATAGGGAATTCACCCCTCCACTTT. It is translated as CASSGIGNSPLHF.

V usage is TRBV9 and J usage is TRBJ2-3; perhaps D is TRBD1 or TRBD2 (7 bases each). Germline lookup yields CDR1 SGDLS and CDR2 YYNGEE. This CDR3 is built from 16 residues. V was shortened by 3 bases and J by 4 bases, with 18 bases between the two germline ends. The CDR3 loop reads CASSALPTGRADTQYF. The DNA for the CDR3 is TGTGCCAGCAGCGCGCTCCCGACAGGGAGGGCAGATACGCAGTATTTT.

This clone was detected only a few times. The chain joins TRBV11-1 to TRBJ1-1; no firm D call. Germline-derived CDR1 and CDR2 are SGHAT and FQDESV (reference sequence). V was trimmed by 2 bases and J by 2 bases, leaving 12 bases between them. This CDR3 is built from 15 residues. CDR3: CASSLSRAGNTEAFF. The CDR3 coding sequence is TGTGCCAGCAGCTTATCGAGGGCAGGTAACACTGAAGCTTTCTTT.

A word on this clone: At the DNA level, this CDR3 is encoded by other sequences in the same sample as well. CDR3 residues: CASSLGRRTGRGGVYNEQFF. The CDR3, as DNA: TGTGCCAGCAGCTTGGGACGCCGAACCGGGCGGGGGGGGGTTTACAATGAGCAGTTCTTC. The chain combines TRBV7-3 with TRBJ2-1; the match to TRBD2 covers 9 bases. From germline, CDR1 is SGHTA and CDR2 FQGTGA. CDR3 length: 20 residues. Losses at the gene ends were 3 bases for V and 4 bases for J; bases not matched to a gene: 19.

CDR3 loop: CASSLPSGVSYEQYF. CDR3 coding DNA: TGTGCCAGCTCCCTTCCTAGCGGGGTTTCCTACGAGCAGTACTTC. This rearrangement joins TRBV18 to TRBJ2-7; 9 bases fit TRBD2. Germline V gene sequence: CDR1 KGHSH, CDR2 LQKENI. The V and J ends lost 6 bases and 1 base, in that order; junction bases with no gene match: 7. The CDR3 loop spans 15 amino acids. Using reference TRBV18 and TRBJ2-7 for the parts outside the CDR3, the full variable domain is NAGVMQNPRHLVRRRGQEARLRCSPMKGHSHVYWYRQLPEEGLKFMVYLQKENIIDESGMPKERFSAEFPKEGPSILRIQQVVRGDSAAYFCASSLPSGVSYEQYFGPGTRLTVT.

The CDR3 DNA follows: TGTGCCAGCAGCTTCCAGGACAGGGGAGGGTCTGAAGCTTTCTTT. This codes for CASSFQDRGGSEAFF. The chain carries TRBV7-9 and TRBJ1-1; 9 bases are shared with TRBD1. With 3 bases clipped from V and 6 bases from J, the junction kept 8 bases outside the gene matches. The CDR3 covers 15 residues. Per the germline V gene, CDR1 is SEHNR and CDR2 is FQNEAQ (reference sequence). The variable domain in full, with the rest retrieved from reference TRBV7-9 and TRBJ1-1, is DTGVSQNPRHKITKRGQNVTFRCDPISEHNRLYWYRQTLGQGPEFLTYFQNEAQLEKSRLLSDRFSAERPKGSFSTLEIQRTEQGDSAMYLCASSFQDRGGSEAFFGQGTRLTVV.

This clone occurred many times. The chain uses TRBV7-3 and TRBJ2-2; weak D call: TRBD1 (5 bases). The germline V gene has CDR1 SGHTA and CDR2 FQGTGA. Trimming shortened V by 3 bases and J by 3 bases, and 8 bases separated the two germline ends. There are 14 residues in the CDR3. The CDR3 nucleotides read TGTGCCAGCAGCTTCGACAGTTACACCGGGGAGCTGTTTTTT. Translated: CASSFDSYTGELFF.